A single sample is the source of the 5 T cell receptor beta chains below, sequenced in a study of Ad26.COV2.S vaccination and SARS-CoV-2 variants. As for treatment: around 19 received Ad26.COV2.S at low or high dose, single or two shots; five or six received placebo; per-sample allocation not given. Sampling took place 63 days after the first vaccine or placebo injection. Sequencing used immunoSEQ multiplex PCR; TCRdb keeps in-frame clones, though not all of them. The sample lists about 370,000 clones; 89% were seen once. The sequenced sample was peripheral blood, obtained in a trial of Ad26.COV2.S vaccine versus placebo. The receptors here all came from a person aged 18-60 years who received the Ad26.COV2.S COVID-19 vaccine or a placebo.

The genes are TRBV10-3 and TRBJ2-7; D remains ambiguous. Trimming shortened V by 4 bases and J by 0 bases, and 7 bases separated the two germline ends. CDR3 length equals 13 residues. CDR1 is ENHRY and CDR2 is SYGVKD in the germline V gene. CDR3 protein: CAISGAASYEQYF. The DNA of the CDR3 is TGTGCCATCAGTGGGGCTGCCTCCTACGAGCAGTACTTC.

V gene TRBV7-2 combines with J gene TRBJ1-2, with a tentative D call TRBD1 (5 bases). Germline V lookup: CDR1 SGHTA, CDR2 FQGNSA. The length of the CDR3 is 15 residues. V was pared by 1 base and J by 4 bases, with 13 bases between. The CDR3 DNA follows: TGTGCCAGCAGCTTAGAGGCGAGGGGTGGCTATGGCTACACCTTC. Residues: CASSLEARGGYGYTF.

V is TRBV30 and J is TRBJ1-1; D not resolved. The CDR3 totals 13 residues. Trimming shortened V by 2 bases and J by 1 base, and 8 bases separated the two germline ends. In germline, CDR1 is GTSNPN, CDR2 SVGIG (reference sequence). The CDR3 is CAWSMAGNTEAFF. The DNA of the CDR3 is TGTGCCTGGAGTATGGCCGGGAACACTGAAGCTTTCTTT.

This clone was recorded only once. The CDR3 bases are TGTGCCACCAGCGGGGGGCCTGGTGCAGGTAATGAAAAACTGTTTTTT. This codes for CATSGGPGAGNEKLFF. V is TRBV24-1 and J is TRBJ1-4, with D possibly matching TRBD1 (6 bases). The CDR3 loop spans 16 amino acids. Germline V gene data show CDR1 as KGHDR and CDR2 as SFDVKD. The V gene lost 7 bases and the J gene lost 4 bases, with 18 bases spanning the gap.

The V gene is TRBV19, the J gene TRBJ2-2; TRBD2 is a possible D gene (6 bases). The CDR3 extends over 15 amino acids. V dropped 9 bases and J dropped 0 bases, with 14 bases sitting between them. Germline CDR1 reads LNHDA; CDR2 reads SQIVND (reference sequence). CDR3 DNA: TGTGCCAGCGCGGGGACGTACGCGAACACCGGGGAGCTGTTTTTT. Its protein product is CASAGTYANTGELFF.